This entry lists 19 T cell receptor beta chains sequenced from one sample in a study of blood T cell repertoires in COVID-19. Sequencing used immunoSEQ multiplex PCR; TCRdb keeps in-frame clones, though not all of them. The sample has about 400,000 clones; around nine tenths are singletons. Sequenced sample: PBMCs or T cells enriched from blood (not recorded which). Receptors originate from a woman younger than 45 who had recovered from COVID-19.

The CDR3 loop is CASSKRRGDTGELFF. The CDR3 DNA is TGTGCCAGTAGTAAGCGTCGGGGGGACACCGGGGAGCTGTTTTTT. V is TRBV19 and J is TRBJ2-2; TRBD2 agrees at 7 bases. The CDR3 is 15 residues long. V dropped 4 bases and J dropped 3; count of bases not matched to a gene: 5. Germline V gives CDR1 LNHDA, CDR2 SQIVND (reference sequence).

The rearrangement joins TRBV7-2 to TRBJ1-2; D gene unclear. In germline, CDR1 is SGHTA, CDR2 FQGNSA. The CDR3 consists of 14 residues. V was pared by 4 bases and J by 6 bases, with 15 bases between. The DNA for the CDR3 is TGTGCCAGCAGCTACCCACCGGGGATAGATGGCTACACCTTC. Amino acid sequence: CASSYPPGIDGYTF.

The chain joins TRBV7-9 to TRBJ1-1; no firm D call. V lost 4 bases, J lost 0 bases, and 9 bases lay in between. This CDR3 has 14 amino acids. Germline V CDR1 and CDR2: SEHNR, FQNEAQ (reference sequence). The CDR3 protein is CASSSGLLNTEAFF. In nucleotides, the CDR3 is TGTGCCAGCAGCTCGGGTCTTCTGAACACTGAAGCTTTCTTT.

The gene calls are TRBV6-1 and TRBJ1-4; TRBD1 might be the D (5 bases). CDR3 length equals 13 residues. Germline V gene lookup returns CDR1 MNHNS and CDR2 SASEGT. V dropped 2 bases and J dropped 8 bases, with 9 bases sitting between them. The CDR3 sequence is CASSEQGGEKLFF. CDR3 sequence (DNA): TGTGCCAGCAGTGAACAGGGAGGGGAAAAACTGTTTTTT.

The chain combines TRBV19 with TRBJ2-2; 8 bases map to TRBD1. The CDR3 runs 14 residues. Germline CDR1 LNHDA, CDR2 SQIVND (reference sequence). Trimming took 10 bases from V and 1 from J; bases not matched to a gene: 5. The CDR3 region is CATCDRGNTGELFF. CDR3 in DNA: TGTGCCACTTGCGACAGGGGGAACACCGGGGAGCTGTTTTTT.

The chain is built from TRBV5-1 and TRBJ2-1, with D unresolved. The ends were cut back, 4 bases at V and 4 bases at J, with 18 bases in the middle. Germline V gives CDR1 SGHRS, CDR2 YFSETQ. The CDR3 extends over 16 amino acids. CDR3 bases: TGCGCCAGCAGCCCGTTTGACCTACACTATTACAATGAGCAGTTCTTC. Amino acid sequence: CASSPFDLHYYNEQFF.

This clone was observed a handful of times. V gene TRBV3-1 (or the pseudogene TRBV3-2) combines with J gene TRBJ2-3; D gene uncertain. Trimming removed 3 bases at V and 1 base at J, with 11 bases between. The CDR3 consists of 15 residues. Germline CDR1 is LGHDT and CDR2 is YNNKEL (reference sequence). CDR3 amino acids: CASSHTRGGTDTQYF. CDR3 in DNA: TGTGCCAGCAGCCACACGAGAGGTGGCACAGATACGCAGTATTTT.

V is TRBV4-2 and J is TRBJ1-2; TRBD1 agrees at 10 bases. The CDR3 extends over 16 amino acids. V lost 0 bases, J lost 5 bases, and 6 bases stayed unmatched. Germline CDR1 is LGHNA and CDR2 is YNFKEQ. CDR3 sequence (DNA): TGTGCCAGCAGCCAAGATAGGGGACAGGGGTGGTATGGCTACACCTTC. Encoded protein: CASSQDRGQGWYGYTF.

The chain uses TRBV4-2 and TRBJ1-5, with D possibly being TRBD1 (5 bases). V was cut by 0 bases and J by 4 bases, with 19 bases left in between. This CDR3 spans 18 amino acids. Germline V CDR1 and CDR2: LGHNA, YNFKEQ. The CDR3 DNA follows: TGTGCCAGCAGCCAAGAGACGGCGTCAGGGACTATTAATCAGCCCCAGCATTTT. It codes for CASSQETASGTINQPQHF.

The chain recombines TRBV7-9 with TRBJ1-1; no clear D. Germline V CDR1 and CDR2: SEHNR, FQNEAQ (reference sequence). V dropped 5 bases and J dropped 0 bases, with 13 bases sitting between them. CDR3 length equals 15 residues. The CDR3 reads CASSGNRQMNTEAFF. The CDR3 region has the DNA TGTGCCAGCAGCGGTAACAGACAAATGAACACTGAAGCTTTCTTT.

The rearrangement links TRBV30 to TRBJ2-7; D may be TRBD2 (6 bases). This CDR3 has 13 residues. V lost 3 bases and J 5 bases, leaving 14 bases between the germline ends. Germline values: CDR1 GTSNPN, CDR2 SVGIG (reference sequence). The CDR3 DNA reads TGTGCCTGGAGCGATGGGACTGTCAACGAGCAGTACTTC. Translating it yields CAWSDGTVNEQYF.

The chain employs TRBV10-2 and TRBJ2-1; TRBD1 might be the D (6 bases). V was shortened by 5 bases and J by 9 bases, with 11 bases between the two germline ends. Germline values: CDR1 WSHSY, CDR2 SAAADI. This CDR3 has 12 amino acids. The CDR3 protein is CASSTEGGEQFF. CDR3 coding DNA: TGCGCCAGCAGTACCGAAGGGGGTGAGCAGTTCTTC.

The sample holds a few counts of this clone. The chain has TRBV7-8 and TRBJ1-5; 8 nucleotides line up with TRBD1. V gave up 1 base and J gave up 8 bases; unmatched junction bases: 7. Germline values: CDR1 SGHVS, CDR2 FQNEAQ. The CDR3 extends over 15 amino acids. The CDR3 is CASSLEWQGAEPQHF. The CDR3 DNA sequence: TGTGCCAGCAGCTTAGAGTGGCAGGGGGCAGAGCCCCAGCATTTT. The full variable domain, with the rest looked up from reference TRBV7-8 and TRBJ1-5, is GAGVSQSPRYKVAKRGQDVALRCDPISGHVSLFWYQQALGQGPEFLTYFQNEAQLDKSGLPSDRFFAERPEGSVSTLKIQRTQQEDSAVYLCASSLEWQGAEPQHFGDGTRLSIL.

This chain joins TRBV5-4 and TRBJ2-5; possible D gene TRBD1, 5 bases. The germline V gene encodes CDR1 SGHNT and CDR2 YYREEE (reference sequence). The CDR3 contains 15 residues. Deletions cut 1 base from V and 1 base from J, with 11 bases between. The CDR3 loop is CASSLTTGRQETQYF. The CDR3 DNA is TGTGCCAGCAGCTTGACAACAGGTCGCCAAGAGACCCAGTACTTC.

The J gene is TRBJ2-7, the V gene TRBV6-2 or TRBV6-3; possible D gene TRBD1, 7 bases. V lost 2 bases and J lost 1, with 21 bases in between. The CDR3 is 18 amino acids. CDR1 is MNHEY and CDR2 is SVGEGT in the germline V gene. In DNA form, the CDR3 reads TGTGCCAGCAGTTACCGATCGGGGGACAGCAAGACTTCCTACGAGCAGTACTTC. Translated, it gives CASSYRSGDSKTSYEQYF.

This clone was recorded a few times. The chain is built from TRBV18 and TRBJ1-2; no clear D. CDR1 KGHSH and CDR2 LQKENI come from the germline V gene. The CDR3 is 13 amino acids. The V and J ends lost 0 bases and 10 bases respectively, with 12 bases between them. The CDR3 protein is CASSPPITRDYTF. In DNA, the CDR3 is TGTGCCAGCTCACCACCAATTACGAGAGACTACACCTTC. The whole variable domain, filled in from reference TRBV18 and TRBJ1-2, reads NAGVMQNPRHLVRRRGQEARLRCSPMKGHSHVYWYRQLPEEGLKFMVYLQKENIIDESGMPKERFSAEFPKEGPSILRIQQVVRGDSAAYFCASSPPITRDYTFGSGTRLTVV.

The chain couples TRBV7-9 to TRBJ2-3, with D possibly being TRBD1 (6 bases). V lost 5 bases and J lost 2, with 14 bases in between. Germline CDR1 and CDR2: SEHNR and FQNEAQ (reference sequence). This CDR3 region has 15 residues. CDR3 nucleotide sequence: TGTGCCAGCAGCCAAAGACAGGAGTACACAGATACGCAGTATTTT. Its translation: CASSQRQEYTDTQYF.

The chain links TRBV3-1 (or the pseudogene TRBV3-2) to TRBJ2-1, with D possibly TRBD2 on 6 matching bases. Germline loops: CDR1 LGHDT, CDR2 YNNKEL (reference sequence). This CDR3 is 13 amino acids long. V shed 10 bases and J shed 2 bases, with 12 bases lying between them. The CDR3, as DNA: TGTGCCATCGGAGCGGGCGCCTACAATGAGCAGTTCTTC. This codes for CAIGAGAYNEQFF.

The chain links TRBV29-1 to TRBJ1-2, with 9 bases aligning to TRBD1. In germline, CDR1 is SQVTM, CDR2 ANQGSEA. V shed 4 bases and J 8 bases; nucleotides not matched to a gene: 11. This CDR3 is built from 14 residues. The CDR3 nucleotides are TGCAGCGTTGGGCCCCGGACAGGGGAAGGGGGCTACACCTTC. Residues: CSVGPRTGEGGYTF.